One and the same sample provided the 26 T cell receptor beta chains below, sequenced in a study of T-cell memory formation after mild COVID-19. TCRdb processed the 5' RACE reads anew with MiXCR; each CDR3 protein has one entry. The sample has about 270,000 distinct CDR3 sequences; about a sixth are singletons. Input material: PBMCs or a T cell subset sorted from them (not recorded which). Receptors were obtained from a man younger than 35 who had mild COVID-19 (a few samples of this study predate the infection). Cell type and time point are not known.

In its sample, this clonotype was seen many times. The chain recombines TRBV29-1 with TRBJ1-5; unclear D gene. Germline CDR1 is SQVTM and CDR2 is ANQGSEA. V was trimmed by 4 bases and J by 2 bases, leaving 15 bases between them. The CDR3 runs to 15 residues. As DNA, the CDR3 is TGCAGCGTTGGTGATGGGTTGCTCGGCAATCAGCCCCAGCATTTT. It specifies CSVGDGLLGNQPQHF.

The V call is TRBV10-3, the J call TRBJ2-3; possibly TRBD2 for D (6 bases). This CDR3 comprises 12 residues. Germline V gives CDR1 ENHRY, CDR2 SYGVKD. V gave up 7 bases and J gave up 2 bases, with 7 bases separating them. The CDR3 DNA sequence: TGTGCCATCACGGGAGACACAGATACGCAGTATTTT. It translates to CAITGDTDTQYF.

At least ten counts were recorded for this clonotype. V is TRBV9 and J is TRBJ2-3, with D uncertain. The CDR3 extends over 12 amino acids. The V gene lost 0 bases and the J gene lost 6 bases, with 5 bases spanning the gap. Germline lookup yields CDR1 SGDLS and CDR2 YYNGEE. The CDR3 reads CASSVEGDTQYF. CDR3 in DNA: TGTGCCAGCAGCGTAGAGGGTGATACGCAGTATTTT.

This clonotype was seen only a few times. The chain has TRBV20-1 and TRBJ2-1, with unresolved D. The CDR3 spans 12 residues. Trimming took off 2 bases at V and 6 bases at J, with 8 bases between the two ends. Germline CDR1 is DFQATT and CDR2 is SNEGSKA (reference sequence). In nucleotides, the CDR3 is TGCAGTGCTAGATCTACCGGCAATGAGCAGTTCTTC. Translating it yields CSARSTGNEQFF.

This clonotype was recorded a few times. J is TRBJ1-1 and V is TRBV28; D is undetermined. The CDR3 spans 12 residues. V was cut by 6 bases and J by 7 bases, with 12 bases left in between. CDR1 MDHEN and CDR2 SYDVKM come from the germline V gene. CDR3 residues: CASSPRWDEAFF. CDR3 DNA sequence: TGTGCCAGCAGCCCCCGGTGGGATGAAGCTTTCTTT.

This clonotype was counted only a few times. The V gene is TRBV12-3 or TRBV12-4, the J gene TRBJ2-2, with TRBD1 matching over 8 bases. The V and J ends lost 3 bases and 1 base, in that order; junction bases with no gene match: 7. CDR3 length: 17 residues. The CDR3 coding sequence is TGTGCCAGCAGTTTCAATTTTGGGACAGGGAACACCGGGGAGCTGTTTTTT. Its translation is CASSFNFGTGNTGELFF.

This clonotype was observed a handful of times. The genes are TRBV7-8 and TRBJ2-7; 11 nucleotides align to TRBD2. The CDR3 is made up of 15 amino acids. CDR1 is SGHVS, CDR2 FQNEAQ, per germline. With 5 bases clipped from V and 3 bases from J, the junction kept 6 bases outside the gene matches. The CDR3 here is CASSHLAGGLYEQYV. The CDR3 region has the DNA TGTGCCAGCAGCCACCTAGCGGGGGGACTCTACGAGCAGTACGTC.

The table lists this clonotype with many counts. This chain links TRBV5-1 with TRBJ2-1; possible D gene TRBD1, 6 bases. V shed 5 bases and J shed 4 bases, with 25 bases lying between them. CDR3 length: 18 amino acids. The germline V gene has CDR1 SGHRS and CDR2 YFSETQ. CDR3 sequence reads: CASSPPPTSGTMYNEQFF. In DNA, the CDR3 is TGCGCCAGCAGTCCCCCACCAACTTCCGGGACAATGTACAATGAGCAGTTCTTC.

Turning to this clonotype: This may be a read error, as it is one base from a much larger clone. No conserved phenylalanine or tryptophan is present at the end of the CDR3, so a read error is the likely explanation. The chain is built from TRBV12-5 and TRBJ2-5; D may be TRBD1 (5 bases). This CDR3 contains 13 residues. Trimming took 7 bases from V and 3 from J, leaving 12 bases between them. CDR1 LGHNT and CDR2 FRNRAP come from the germline V gene. CDR3 in DNA: TGTGCTAGTGCCCCGGACACAAAAGAGACCCAGTACTTA. Amino acids: CASAPDTKETQYL.

V usage is TRBV5-1 and J usage is TRBJ2-7; TRBD1 agrees at 7 bases. With V trimmed by 4 bases and J by 0 bases, 4 bases remained unmatched. This CDR3 comprises 14 residues. Germline CDR1 is SGHRS and CDR2 is YFSETQ. CDR3 in amino acids: CASSTGQLSYEQYF. DNA for the CDR3: TGCGCCAGCAGCACGGGACAGCTCTCCTACGAGCAGTACTTC.

This clonotype was picked up a small number of times. This chain uses TRBV19 with TRBJ1-5; D remains unclear. The CDR3 runs to 15 residues. V lost 5 bases to trimming and J lost 2 bases, with 13 bases between them. Germline-derived CDR1 and CDR2 are LNHDA and SQIVND (reference sequence). The DNA for the CDR3 is TGTGCCAGTAGTCAGTCTCCTCAGGGCAATCAGCCCCAGCATTTT. This gives the protein CASSQSPQGNQPQHF.

This clonotype was observed a few times. The rearrangement joins TRBV27 to TRBJ2-7, with 7 bases identical to TRBD1. CDR1 is MNHEY and CDR2 is SMNVEV in the germline V gene (reference sequence). There are 14 residues in the CDR3. With 5 bases clipped from V and 5 bases from J, the junction kept 9 bases outside the gene matches. CDR3 DNA sequence: TGTGCCAGCAGTCCCCGTGACAGGGTTGACGAGCAGTACTTC. Translation gives CASSPRDRVDEQYF.

This clonotype has ten or more counts. This chain uses TRBV27 with TRBJ1-1, with D unclear. Trimming shortened V by 6 bases and J by 5 bases, and 10 bases separated the two germline ends. Germline V gives CDR1 MNHEY, CDR2 SMNVEV (reference sequence). This CDR3 has 12 residues. The CDR3 region has the DNA TGTGCCAGCAGGACCGGGGATACTGAAGCTTTCTTT. It translates to CASRTGDTEAFF.

This clonotype was recorded many times. J is TRBJ2-7 and V is TRBV29-1; 12 bases are shared with TRBD2. The CDR3 runs to 16 residues. J lost 3 bases, V lost 2 bases, and 8 bases had no gene match. Per germline, CDR1 SQVTM and CDR2 ANQGSEA. CDR3 DNA: TGCAGCGTTGAACTCTGGACTAGCGGGGAGAGCTACGAGCAGTACTTC. Translated: CSVELWTSGESYEQYF.

This clonotype was counted at least ten times. This chain connects TRBV5-1 to TRBJ2-5; tentatively, D is TRBD2 (6 bases). V was pared by 3 bases and J by 5 bases, with 11 bases between. The CDR3 runs 13 residues. The V gene's germline CDR1 is SGHRS and CDR2 YFSETQ. The CDR3 bases are TGCGCCAGCAGCTGGAGGGGAGCGGAGACCCAGTACTTC. This sequence encodes CASSWRGAETQYF.

This chain uses TRBV4-1 with TRBJ1-5, with 8 bases identical to TRBD1. The germline V gene has CDR1 MGHRA and CDR2 YSYEKL. J lost 0 bases, V lost 4 bases, and 11 bases had no gene match. The CDR3 is 18 residues long. CDR3 sequence: CASSLHSRGTGSNQPQHF. Here the CDR3 DNA reads TGCGCCAGCAGCCTGCACTCCCGCGGGACAGGTAGCAATCAGCCCCAGCATTTT.

This clonotype was seen only a few times. The V and J genes are TRBV6-6 and TRBJ1-4; no definite D call. Trimming stripped 2 bases from V and 2 bases from J, with 6 bases between. Germline CDR1 MNHNY, CDR2 SVGAGI (reference sequence). There are 14 residues in the CDR3. The CDR3, as DNA: TGTGCCAGCAGTTACGGAGGGACTAATGAAAAACTGTTTTTT. Encoded protein: CASSYGGTNEKLFF.

The V and J genes are TRBV28 and TRBJ2-7; D remains unclear. This CDR3 region has 12 residues. The V end was cut by 7 bases, the J end by 4 bases, with 11 bases between. CDR1 MDHEN and CDR2 SYDVKM come from the germline V gene. The CDR3 DNA sequence: TGTGCCAGCACGGGCAACTCGTACGAGCAGTACGTC. This translates into CASTGNSYEQYV.

The chain recombines TRBV10-1 with TRBJ2-3; weak D call: TRBD1 (6 bases). Germline V gene sequence: CDR1 WNHNN, CDR2 SYGVQD (reference sequence). The CDR3 totals 12 residues. Trimming cost V 6 bases and J 5 bases, with 9 bases left between them. The CDR3 bases are TGCGCCAGCAGCTCACAGGGAGATACGCAGTATTTT. Amino acid sequence: CASSSQGDTQYF.

This clonotype was seen only a few times. V usage is TRBV18 and J usage is TRBJ1-1; TRBD1 is a possible D gene (6 bases). V was trimmed by 0 bases and J by 4 bases, leaving 15 bases between them. The CDR3 has 16 residues. Germline CDR1 is KGHSH and CDR2 is LQKENI. This chain's CDR3 is CASSPPTGGASTEAFF. The CDR3 DNA reads TGTGCCAGCTCACCACCCACCGGGGGGGCCAGCACTGAAGCTTTCTTT.

This clonotype has a count of ten or more. The chain links TRBV29-1 to TRBJ2-5, with 9 bases matching TRBD2. V was clipped by 3 bases and J by 2 bases; unmatched bases: 7. The CDR3 is 15 residues long. Per the germline V gene, CDR1 is SQVTM and CDR2 is ANQGSEA. The CDR3 DNA is TGCAGCGTTGAGCGGGGGGGCCGGGTACAAGAGACCCAGTACTTC. Amino acids: CSVERGGRVQETQYF.

In this sample, this clonotype turned up many times. V is TRBV4-2 and J is TRBJ2-3; 9 nucleotides align to TRBD2. The CDR3 has 13 amino acids. J gave up 8 bases and V 4 bases, and 4 bases lay outside the gene matches. Germline CDR1 LGHNA, CDR2 YNFKEQ. The CDR3 sequence is CASSPPTSGTQYF. The DNA of the CDR3 is TGTGCCAGCAGCCCCCCGACTAGCGGTACGCAGTATTTT.

The chain joins TRBV6-2 or TRBV6-3 to TRBJ1-5; D is undetermined. Germline CDR1 and CDR2: MNHEY and SVGEGT. The V end was cut by 0 bases, the J end by 2 bases, with 8 bases between. This CDR3 has 15 amino acids. DNA for the CDR3: TGTGCCAGCAGTTACTCTTTGGAGGGCAATCAGCCCCAGCATTTT. It encodes CASSYSLEGNQPQHF.

Only a few counts were recorded for this clonotype. This chain uses TRBV7-9 with TRBJ1-6, with D unresolved. Trimming removed 8 bases from V and 10 bases from J, with 15 bases in between. Germline V gene data show CDR1 as SEHNR and CDR2 as FQNEAQ (reference sequence). This CDR3 has 13 amino acids. CDR3 loop: CASEGRSESPLHF. The CDR3 bases are TGTGCCAGCGAAGGCAGGTCGGAGTCACCCCTCCACTTT.

This clonotype was counted at least ten times. This rearrangement joins TRBV5-1 to TRBJ1-2; the D is unclear. V gave up 2 bases and J gave up 0 bases, with 8 bases separating them. CDR1 is SGHRS, CDR2 YFSETQ, per germline. The CDR3 is 14 residues long. CDR3 bases: TGCGCCAGCAGCTTTCCAGGCTCTAACTATGGCTACACCTTC. It encodes CASSFPGSNYGYTF.

This clonotype came up a few times. This sequence joins TRBV20-1 and TRBJ1-2, with D possibly TRBD1 on 5 matching bases. The CDR3 is 17 residues long. Germline values: CDR1 DFQATT, CDR2 SNEGSKA (reference sequence). Trimming left V 3 bases short and J 0 bases short, with 20 bases between. CDR3 region: CSARGGASPLSNYGYTF. The CDR3 DNA is TGCAGTGCTAGGGGCGGGGCTAGCCCGCTATCTAACTATGGCTACACCTTC.